This T cell receptor (beta chain) came from a study of T cell responses to AZD1222 COVID-19 vaccine. Whole-study results and caveats: Recipients of AZD1222 seropositive at baseline numbered only 6 or 7. Spike-spanning, vaccine-associated CD4 TCRs were dominant at 160-218 and 743-854. Vaccination with two AZD1222 doses was followed by a rise in Spike-specific TCR breadth and depth.

The data were produced by immunoSEQ multiplex PCR, yet TCRdb's version contains in-frame clones alone and is incomplete. The data hold 100,000 to 120,000 clones, with around 89% observed a single time. Comments on this clone: Its antigen is as yet unknown.

This CDR3 has 15 amino acids. Germline V gives CDR1 GTSNPN, CDR2 SVGIG (reference sequence). With V trimmed by 1 base and J by 1 base, 3 bases remained unmatched. This sample comprised peripheral blood, obtained on day 0 of AZD1222 vaccination. The TCR sequence derives from an adult in good health. This sequence joins TRBV30 and TRBJ1-5, with 8 bases aligning to TRBD1. CDR3 in amino acids: CAWSARTGSNQPQHF. The CDR3 nucleotides read TGTGCCTGGAGTGCCAGGACAGGGAGCAATCAGCCCCAGCATTTT.